This T cell receptor (beta chain) was identified during a study of CD8 T cells in Susac syndrome. Findings of the study overall: In its TCR sequencing and HLA analysis, the study acknowledged that the number of individuals was relatively small.

From blood CD8+ and CD4+ T cells, TCR beta sequences were generated. The authors negatively isolated CD8+ and CD4+ T cells and FACS-enriched TEMRA cells. On this clonotype: Its antigen is as yet unknown.

A quantity of about 0.45 to 1 ug RNA underwent reverse transcription using random hexamers. Amplification of TCR beta CDR3 used immunoSEQ multiplex PCR across 54 Vbeta and 13 Jbeta. TCRdb ran MiXCR on the immunoSEQ multiplex PCR reads and lists one entry per CDR3 protein. The sample includes about 160,000 distinct CDR3 sequences, around 94% of them seen just once. Sequencing was done on a sample of CD4+ T cells from PBMCs. The TCR originated in a human donor with multiple sclerosis.

The CDR3 DNA reads TGTGCCAGCAGTTTTTCAAGGACCGGCACAGATACGCAGTATTTT. Translating gives CASSFSRTGTDTQYF. V gene TRBV12-3 or TRBV12-4 combines with J gene TRBJ2-3; no definite D call. The ends were cut back, 3 bases at V and 1 base at J, with 11 bases in the middle. The CDR3 sequence is 15 residues long.